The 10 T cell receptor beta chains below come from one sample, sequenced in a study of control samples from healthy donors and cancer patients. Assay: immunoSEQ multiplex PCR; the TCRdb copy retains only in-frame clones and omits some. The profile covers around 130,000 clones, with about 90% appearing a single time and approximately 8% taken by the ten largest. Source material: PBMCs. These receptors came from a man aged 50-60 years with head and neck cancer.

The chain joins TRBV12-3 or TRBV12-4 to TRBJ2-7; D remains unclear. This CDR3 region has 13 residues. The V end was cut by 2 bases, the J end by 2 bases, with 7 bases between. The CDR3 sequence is CASSLSAAYEQYF. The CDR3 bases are TGTGCCAGCAGTTTATCAGCAGCCTACGAGCAGTACTTC.

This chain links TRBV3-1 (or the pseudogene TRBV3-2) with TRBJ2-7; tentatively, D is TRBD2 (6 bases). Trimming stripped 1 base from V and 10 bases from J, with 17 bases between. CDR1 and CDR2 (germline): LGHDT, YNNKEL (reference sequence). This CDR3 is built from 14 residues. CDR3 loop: CASSQGSQLTSQYF. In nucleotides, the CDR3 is TGTGCCAGCAGCCAAGGATCCCAACTGACTAGTCAGTACTTC.

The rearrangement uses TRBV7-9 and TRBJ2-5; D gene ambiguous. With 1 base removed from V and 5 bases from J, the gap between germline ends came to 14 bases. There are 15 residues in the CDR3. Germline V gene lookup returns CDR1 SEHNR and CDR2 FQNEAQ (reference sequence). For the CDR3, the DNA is TGTGCCAGCAGCTTAGGACGAATTAGTCCGGAGACCCAGTACTTC. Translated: CASSLGRISPETQYF.

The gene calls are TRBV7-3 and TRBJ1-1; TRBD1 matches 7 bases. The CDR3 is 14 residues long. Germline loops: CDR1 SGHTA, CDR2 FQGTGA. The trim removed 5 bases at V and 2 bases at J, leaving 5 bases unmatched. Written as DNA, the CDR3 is TGTGCCAGCAGCCAACAGGGGCCCAACACTGAAGCTTTCTTT. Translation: CASSQQGPNTEAFF.

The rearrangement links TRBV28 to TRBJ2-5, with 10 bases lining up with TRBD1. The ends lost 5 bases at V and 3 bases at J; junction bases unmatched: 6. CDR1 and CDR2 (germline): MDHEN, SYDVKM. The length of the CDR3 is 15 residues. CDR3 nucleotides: TGTGCCAGCAGTGCATTAGGGACAGGGGAAGAGACCCAGTACTTC. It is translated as CASSALGTGEETQYF.

The CDR3 sequence: CASSPNRVRNSPLHF. For the CDR3, the DNA is TGTGCCAGCAGCCCAAACAGGGTGCGAAATTCACCCCTCCACTTT. The chain carries TRBV27 and TRBJ1-6; weak D call: TRBD1 (6 bases). The CDR3 sequence is 15 residues long. CDR1 is MNHEY, CDR2 SMNVEV, per germline (reference sequence). The V and J ends lost 6 bases and 7 bases respectively, with 16 bases between them.

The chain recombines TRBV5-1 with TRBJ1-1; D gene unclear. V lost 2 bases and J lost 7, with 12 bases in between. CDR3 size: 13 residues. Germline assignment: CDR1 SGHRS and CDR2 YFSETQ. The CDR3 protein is CASSFRTESEAFF. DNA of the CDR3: TGCGCCAGCAGCTTTCGGACGGAGAGTGAAGCTTTCTTT.

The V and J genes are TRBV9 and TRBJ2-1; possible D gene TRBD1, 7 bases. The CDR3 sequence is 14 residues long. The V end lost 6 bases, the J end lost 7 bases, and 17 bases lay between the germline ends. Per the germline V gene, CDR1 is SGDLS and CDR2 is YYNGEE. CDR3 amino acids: CASNQGGPKNEQFF. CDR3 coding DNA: TGTGCCAGCAATCAGGGGGGTCCGAAGAATGAGCAGTTCTTC.

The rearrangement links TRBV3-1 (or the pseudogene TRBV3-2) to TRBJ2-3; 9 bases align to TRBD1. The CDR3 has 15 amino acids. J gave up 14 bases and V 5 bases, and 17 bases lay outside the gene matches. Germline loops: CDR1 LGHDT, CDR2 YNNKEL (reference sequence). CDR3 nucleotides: TGTGCCAGCAGCAAGACAGGGGGATTAGATGGTTATGTGTATTTT. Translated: CASSKTGGLDGYVYF.

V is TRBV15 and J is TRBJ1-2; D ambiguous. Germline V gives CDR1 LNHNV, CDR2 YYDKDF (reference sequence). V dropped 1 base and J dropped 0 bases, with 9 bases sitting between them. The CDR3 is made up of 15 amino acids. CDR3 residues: CATSRALSSNYGYTF. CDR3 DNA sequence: TGTGCCACCAGCAGAGCACTCAGCTCTAACTATGGCTACACCTTC. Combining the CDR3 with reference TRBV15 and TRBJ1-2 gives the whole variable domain DAMVIQNPRYQVTQFGKPVTLSCSQTLNHNVMYWYQQKSSQAPKLLFHYYDKDFNNEADTPDNFQSRRPNTSFCFLDIRSPGLGDTAMYLCATSRALSSNYGYTFGSGTRLTVV.